This record looks at one T cell receptor beta chain sequence and its context. With V trimmed by 4 bases and J by 2 bases, 4 bases remained unmatched. From germline, CDR1 is KGHSH and CDR2 LQKENI. This CDR3 is 15 amino acids long. Researchers ran immunoSEQ v3.0 at survey level. Assay used: immunoSEQ multiplex PCR; TCRdb lists only in-frame clones, some missing. The data hold around 26,000 clones, with around 83% observed a single time. The data were taken from a study of long-term antiretroviral therapy in people with HIV. The sample was unsorted PBMCs, taken roughly 2.7 years after starting antiretroviral therapy. This chain links TRBV18 with TRBJ2-7, with TRBD1 matching over 11 bases. The TCR originated in a man aged 35-49 years with HIV. In DNA form, the CDR3 reads TGTGCCAGCTCACTACCGGGACAGGGGGCCTACGAGCAGTACTTC. Translating gives CASSLPGQGAYEQYF.